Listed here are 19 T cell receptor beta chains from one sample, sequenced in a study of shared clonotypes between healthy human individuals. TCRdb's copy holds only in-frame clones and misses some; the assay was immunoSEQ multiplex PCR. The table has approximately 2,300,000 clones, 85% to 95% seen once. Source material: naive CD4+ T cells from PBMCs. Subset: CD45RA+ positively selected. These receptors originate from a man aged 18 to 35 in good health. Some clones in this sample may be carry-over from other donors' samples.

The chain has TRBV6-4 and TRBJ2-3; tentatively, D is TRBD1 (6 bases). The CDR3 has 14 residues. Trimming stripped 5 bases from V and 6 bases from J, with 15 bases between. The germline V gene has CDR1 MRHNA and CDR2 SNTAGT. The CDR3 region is CASSKQQGSDTQYF. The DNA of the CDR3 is TGTGCCAGCAGTAAACAACAGGGATCTGATACGCAGTATTTT.

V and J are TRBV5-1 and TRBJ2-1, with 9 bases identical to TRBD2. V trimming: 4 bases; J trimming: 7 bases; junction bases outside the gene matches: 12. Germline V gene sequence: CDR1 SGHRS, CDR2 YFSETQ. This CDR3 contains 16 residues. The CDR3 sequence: CASSRDASGIINEQFF. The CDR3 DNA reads TGCGCCAGCAGCCGAGATGCTAGCGGGATCATAAATGAGCAGTTCTTC.

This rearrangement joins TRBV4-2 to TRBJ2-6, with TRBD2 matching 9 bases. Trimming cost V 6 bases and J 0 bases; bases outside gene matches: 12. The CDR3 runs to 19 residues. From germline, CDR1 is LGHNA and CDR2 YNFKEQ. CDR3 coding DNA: TGTGCCAGCAGAACTTTCCCGGGACTAGCAGGCTCTGGGGCCAACGTCCTGACTTTC. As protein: CASRTFPGLAGSGANVLTF.

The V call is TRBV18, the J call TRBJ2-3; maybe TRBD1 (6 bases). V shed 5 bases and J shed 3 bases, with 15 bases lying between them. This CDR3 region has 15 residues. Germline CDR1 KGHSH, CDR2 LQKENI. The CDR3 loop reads CASSSEVQGTDTQYF. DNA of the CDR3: TGTGCCAGCTCATCGGAGGTACAGGGTACAGATACGCAGTATTTT.

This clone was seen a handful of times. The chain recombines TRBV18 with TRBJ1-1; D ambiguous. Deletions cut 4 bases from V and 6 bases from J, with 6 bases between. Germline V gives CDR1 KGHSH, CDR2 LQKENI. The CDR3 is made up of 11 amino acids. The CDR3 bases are TGTGCCAGCTCACAGACACCTGAAGCTTTCTTT. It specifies CASSQTPEAFF.

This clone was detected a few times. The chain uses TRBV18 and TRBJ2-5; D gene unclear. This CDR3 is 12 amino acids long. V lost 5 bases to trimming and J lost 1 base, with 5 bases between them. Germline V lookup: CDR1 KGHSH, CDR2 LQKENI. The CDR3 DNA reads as TGTGCCAGCTCAGGATCCCAAGAGACCCAGTACTTC. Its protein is CASSGSQETQYF.

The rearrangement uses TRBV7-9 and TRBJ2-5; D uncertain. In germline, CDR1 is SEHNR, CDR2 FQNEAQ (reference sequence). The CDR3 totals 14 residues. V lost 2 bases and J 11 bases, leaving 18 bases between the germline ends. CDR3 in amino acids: CASSLIRPLGEQYF. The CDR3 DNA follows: TGTGCCAGCAGCTTAATCCGCCCGCTGGGTGAGCAGTACTTC.

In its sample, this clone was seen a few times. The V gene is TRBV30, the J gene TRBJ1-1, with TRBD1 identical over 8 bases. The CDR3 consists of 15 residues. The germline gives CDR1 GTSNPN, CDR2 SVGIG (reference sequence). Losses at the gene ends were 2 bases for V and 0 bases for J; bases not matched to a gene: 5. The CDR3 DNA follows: TGTGCCTGGAGTCCAGGGGACAGGCTGAACACTGAAGCTTTCTTT. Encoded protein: CAWSPGDRLNTEAFF.

In DNA, the CDR3 is TGTGCCAGCAGCCCAAGGAGGGAGGGAGATGGCTACACCTTC. Amino acid sequence: CASSPRREGDGYTF. The chain combines TRBV9 with TRBJ1-2; unclear D gene. Germline-derived CDR1 and CDR2 are SGDLS and YYNGEE. The CDR3 loop spans 14 amino acids. V dropped 4 bases and J dropped 6 bases, with 16 bases sitting between them.

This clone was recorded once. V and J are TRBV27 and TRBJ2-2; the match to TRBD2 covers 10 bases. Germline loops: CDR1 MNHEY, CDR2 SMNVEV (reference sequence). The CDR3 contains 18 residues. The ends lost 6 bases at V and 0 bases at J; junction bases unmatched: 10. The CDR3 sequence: CASSPGLAAIANTGELFF. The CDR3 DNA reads TGTGCCAGCAGCCCCGGACTAGCGGCCATTGCGAACACCGGGGAGCTGTTTTTT.

For the CDR3, the DNA is TGTGCCAGCAGCTTAACCCCGGGACAGGGTTCCTACGAGCAGTACTTC. Protein: CASSLTPGQGSYEQYF. The chain uses TRBV13 and TRBJ2-7, with TRBD1 matching over 9 bases. The V and J ends lost 2 bases and 1 base, in that order; junction bases with no gene match: 6. Germline CDR1 reads PRHDT; CDR2 reads FYEKMQ (reference sequence). The CDR3 has 16 residues.

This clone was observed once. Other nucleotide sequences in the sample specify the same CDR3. In DNA form, the CDR3 reads TGCAGTGCCCCTCCGACAGATACGCAGTATTTT. It is translated as CSAPPTDTQYF. The gene calls are TRBV20-1 and TRBJ2-3, with D hard to call. V was clipped by 6 bases and J by 3 bases, with 7 bases between them. Germline lookup yields CDR1 DFQATT and CDR2 SNEGSKA (reference sequence). This CDR3 is built from 11 residues.

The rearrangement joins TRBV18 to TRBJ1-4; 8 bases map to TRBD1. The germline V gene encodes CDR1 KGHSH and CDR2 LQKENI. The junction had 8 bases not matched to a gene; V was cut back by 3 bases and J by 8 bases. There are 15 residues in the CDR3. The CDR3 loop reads CASSPDRVVGEKLFF. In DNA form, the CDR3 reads TGTGCCAGCTCACCGGACAGGGTAGTAGGGGAAAAACTGTTTTTT.

The CDR3 bases are TGTGCCAGCAGTTACACAGGGGTCGAGACCCAGTACTTC. As protein: CASSYTGVETQYF. The chain combines TRBV7-7 with TRBJ2-5, with 7 bases lining up with TRBD1. Germline loops: CDR1 SSHAT, CDR2 FNYEAQ (reference sequence). V shed 6 bases and J 5 bases; nucleotides not matched to a gene: 6. The CDR3 consists of 13 residues. Full variable domain (remainder filled in from reference TRBV7-7 and TRBJ2-5): GAGVSQSPRYKVTKRGQDVTLRCDPISSHATLYWYQQALGQGPEFLTYFNYEAQPDKSGLPSDRFSAERPEGSISTLTIQRTEQRDSAMYRCASSYTGVETQYFGPGTRLLVL.

In nucleotides, the CDR3 is TGCGCCAGCAGCTATGGAGGACAGGGAGACTACACCTTC. Its protein product is CASSYGGQGDYTF. The genes are TRBV5-1 and TRBJ1-2, with 8 bases fitting TRBD1. CDR1 is SGHRS and CDR2 is YFSETQ in the germline V gene. V gave up 3 bases and J gave up 10 bases; unmatched junction bases: 8. This CDR3 comprises 13 residues.

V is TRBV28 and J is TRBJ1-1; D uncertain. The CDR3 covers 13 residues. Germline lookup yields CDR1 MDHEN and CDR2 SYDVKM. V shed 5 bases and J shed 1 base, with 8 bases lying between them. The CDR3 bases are TGTGCCAGCAGTCCAGAGAGGAACACTGAAGCTTTCTTT. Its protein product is CASSPERNTEAFF.

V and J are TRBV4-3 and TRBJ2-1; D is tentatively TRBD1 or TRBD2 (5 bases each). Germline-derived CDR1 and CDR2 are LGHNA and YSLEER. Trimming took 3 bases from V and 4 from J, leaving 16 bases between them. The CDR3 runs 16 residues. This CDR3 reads CASSQTGSGQYNEQFF. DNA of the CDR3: TGCGCCAGCAGCCAGACGGGGAGCGGACAATACAATGAGCAGTTCTTC.

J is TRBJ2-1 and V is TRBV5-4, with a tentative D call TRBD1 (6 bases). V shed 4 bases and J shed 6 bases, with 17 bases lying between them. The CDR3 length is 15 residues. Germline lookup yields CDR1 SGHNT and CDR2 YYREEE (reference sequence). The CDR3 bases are TGTGCCAGCAGCACGAACAGGGCTCTCGGCAATGAGCAGTTCTTC. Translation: CASSTNRALGNEQFF.

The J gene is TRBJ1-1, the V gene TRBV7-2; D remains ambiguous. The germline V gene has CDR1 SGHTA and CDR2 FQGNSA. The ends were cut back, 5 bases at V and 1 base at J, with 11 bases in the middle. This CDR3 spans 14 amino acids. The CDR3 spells CASSPIGGNTEAFF. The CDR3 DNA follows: TGTGCCAGCAGCCCCATAGGCGGGAACACTGAAGCTTTCTTT.